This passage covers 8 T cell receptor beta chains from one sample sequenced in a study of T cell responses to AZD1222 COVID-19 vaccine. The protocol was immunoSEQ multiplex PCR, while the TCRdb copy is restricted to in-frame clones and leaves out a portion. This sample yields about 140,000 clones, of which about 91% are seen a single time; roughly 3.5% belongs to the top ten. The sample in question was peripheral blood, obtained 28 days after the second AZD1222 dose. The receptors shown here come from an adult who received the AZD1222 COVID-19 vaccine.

The CDR3 DNA reads as TGTGCCAGCAGTTTGACAGGGAACTATGGCTACACCTTC. The encoded protein is CASSLTGNYGYTF. The J gene is TRBJ1-2, the V gene TRBV12-3 or TRBV12-4; 7 bases agree with TRBD1. The length of the CDR3 is 13 residues. The V and J ends lost 3 bases and 2 bases, in that order; junction bases with no gene match: 0.

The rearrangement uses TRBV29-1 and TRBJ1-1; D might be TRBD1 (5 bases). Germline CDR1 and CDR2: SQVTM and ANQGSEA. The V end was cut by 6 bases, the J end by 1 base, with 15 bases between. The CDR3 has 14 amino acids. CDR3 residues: CSVAGFGGNTEAFF. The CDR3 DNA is TGCAGCGTGGCAGGGTTCGGTGGGAACACTGAAGCTTTCTTT.

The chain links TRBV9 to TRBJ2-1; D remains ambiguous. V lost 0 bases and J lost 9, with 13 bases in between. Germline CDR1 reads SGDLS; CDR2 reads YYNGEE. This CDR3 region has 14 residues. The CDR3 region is CASSVAGSLGEQFF. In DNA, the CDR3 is TGTGCCAGCAGCGTAGCGGGTAGTCTGGGTGAGCAGTTCTTC.

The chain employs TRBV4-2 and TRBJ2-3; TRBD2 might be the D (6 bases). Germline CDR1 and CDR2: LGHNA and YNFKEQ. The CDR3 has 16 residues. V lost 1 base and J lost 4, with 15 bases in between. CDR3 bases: TGTGCCAGCAGCCAAGTGATACGGGAGACTCCAGATACGCAGTATTTT. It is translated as CASSQVIRETPDTQYF.

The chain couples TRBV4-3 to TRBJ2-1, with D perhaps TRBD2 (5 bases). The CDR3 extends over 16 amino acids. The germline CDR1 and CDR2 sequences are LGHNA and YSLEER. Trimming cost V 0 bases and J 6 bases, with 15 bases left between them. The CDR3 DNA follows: TGCGCCAGCAGCCAAGAATCCGGGGTCTTTCCCAATGAGCAGTTCTTC. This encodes CASSQESGVFPNEQFF.

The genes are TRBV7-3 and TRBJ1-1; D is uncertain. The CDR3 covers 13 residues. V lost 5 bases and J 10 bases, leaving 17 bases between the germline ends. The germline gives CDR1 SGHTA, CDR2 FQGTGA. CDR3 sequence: CASSRRAPRAAFF. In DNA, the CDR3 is TGTGCCAGCAGCCGGCGAGCCCCTCGTGCAGCTTTCTTT.

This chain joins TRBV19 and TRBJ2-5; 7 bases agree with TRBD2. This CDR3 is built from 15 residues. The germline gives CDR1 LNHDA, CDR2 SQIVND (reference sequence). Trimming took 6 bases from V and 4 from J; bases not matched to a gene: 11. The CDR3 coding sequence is TGTGCCAGTAGACCACCCGGGGAGGGCCGAGAGACCCAGTACTTC. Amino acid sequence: CASRPPGEGRETQYF.

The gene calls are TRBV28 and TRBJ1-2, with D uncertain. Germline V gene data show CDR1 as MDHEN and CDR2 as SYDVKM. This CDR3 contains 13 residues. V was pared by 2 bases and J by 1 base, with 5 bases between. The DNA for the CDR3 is TGTGCCAGCAGTTTAACAGTTAACTATGGCTACACCTTC. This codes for CASSLTVNYGYTF.